This passage covers 24 T cell receptor beta chains from one sample sequenced in a study of vaccination and CD4 T cells after COVID-19. Documented treatment: approximately 10-day PBMC culture with coronavirus spike peptide pools or control peptides (ViraFEST assay). CD4+ T cells that had been cultured provided DNA sequenced with the Oncomine TCR Beta short-read assay. MiXCR, run by TCRdb on the PCR reads, gives a single entry per CDR3 protein. The data contain several thousand distinct CDR3 sequences, about 32% of them singletons. Antigens for these TCRs are unknown. Sequencing used cultured CD4+ T cells from blood. Source of these receptors: a human donor with COVID-19.

The chain uses TRBV19 and TRBJ1-1, with TRBD1 matching 8 bases. Germline V lookup: CDR1 LNHDA, CDR2 SQIVND (reference sequence). CDR3 length: 16 amino acids. V trimming: 8 bases; J trimming: 5 bases; junction bases outside the gene matches: 16. CDR3: CASRTRSGGVGTEAFF. As DNA, the CDR3 is TGTGCCAGTCGTACCCGTTCAGGGGGCGTGGGGACTGAAGCTTTCTTT.

This chain links TRBV21-1 with TRBJ2-7; the D call TRBD1 from the table was never checked on the DNA. TRBV21-1 is shown as a pseudogene. The CDR3 sequence is 18 residues long. The CDR3: CASSNRLSGRGGFYEQYF. CDR3 coding DNA: TGTGCCAGCAGCAATCGTTTATCGGGGCGGGGGGGTTTTTACGAGCAGTACTTC.

Comments on this clonotype: One end of the junction varies from germline; a read error may be responsible. The V gene is TRBV15, the J gene TRBJ1-5, with D uncertain. The CDR3 sequence is 15 residues long. The germline gives CDR1 LNHNV, CDR2 YYDKDF (reference sequence). CDR3 sequence: CATSREPGSNQPRHF. DNA of the CDR3: TGTGCCACCAGCAGAGAACCCGGGAGCAATCAGCCCCGGCATTTT.

The rearrangement uses TRBV5-4 and TRBJ2-1; D possibly matches TRBD1 or TRBD2 (5 bases each). The germline V gene encodes CDR1 SGHNT and CDR2 YYREEE (reference sequence). Trimming pared 5 bases from V and 0 bases from J, leaving 18 bases between. This CDR3 has 17 residues. The chain's CDR3 is CASSYSQGPSSYNEQFF. The CDR3 DNA sequence: TGTGCCAGCAGTTATTCTCAGGGACCGAGCTCCTACAATGAGCAGTTCTTC.

J is TRBJ2-4 and V is TRBV21-1; TRBD1, the table's D call, was not compared with the DNA. TRBV21-1 is assigned pseudogene status. The CDR3 is 14 residues long. CDR3 residues: CASTPLGGKNIQYF. CDR3 coding DNA: TGTGCCAGCACCCCGTTAGGGGGAAAAAACATTCAGTACTTC.

This clonotype has only a few counts. The chain has TRBV27 and TRBJ1-1; D is unclear. Germline V gives CDR1 MNHEY, CDR2 SMNVEV (reference sequence). CDR3 size: 14 residues. V was clipped by 5 bases and J by 5 bases, with 15 bases between them. The CDR3 DNA is TGTGCCAGCAGTCCACGTTGGACCGAAACTGAAGCTTTCTTT. Translation: CASSPRWTETEAFF.

The chain uses TRBV19 and TRBJ2-7; no clear D. Between the trimmed V and J ends, which lost 7 bases and 4 bases, there was a span of 11 bases. The CDR3 consists of 12 residues. The germline V gene has CDR1 LNHDA and CDR2 SQIVND (reference sequence). CDR3 loop: CASKGTDYEQYF. The CDR3 DNA reads TGTGCCAGTAAAGGAACGGATTACGAGCAGTACTTC.

This chain links TRBV20-1 with TRBJ2-2; 7 positions match TRBD1. The CDR3 is 14 residues long. The germline CDR1 and CDR2 sequences are DFQATT and SNEGSKA (reference sequence). J was trimmed by 3 bases and V by 5 bases; bases with no gene match: 6. In DNA form, the CDR3 reads TGCAGTGCTCCTTCGACAGGGTACACCGGGGAGCTGTTTTTT. It encodes CSAPSTGYTGELFF.

CDR3 loop: CASTKVRTGQVYGYTF. The CDR3 region has the DNA TGTGCCAGCACCAAGGTTCGGACAGGGCAGGTCTATGGCTACACCTTC. V gene TRBV6-1 combines with J gene TRBJ1-2, with TRBD1 identical over 8 bases. Per germline, CDR1 MNHNS and CDR2 SASEGT. The CDR3 covers 16 residues. V shed 7 bases, J shed 4 bases, and the junction held 14 bases outside the gene matches.

The rearrangement links TRBV6-4 to TRBJ2-3; weak D call: TRBD2 (6 bases). Germline CDR1 is MRHNA and CDR2 is SNTAGT. This CDR3 is built from 16 residues. V lost 0 bases to trimming and J lost 1 base, with 11 bases between them. CDR3: CASSDSPTRGTDTQYF. CDR3 bases: TGTGCCAGCAGTGACTCCCCGACTAGAGGCACAGATACGCAGTATTTT.

For this clonotype: Its ends do not fully match the called genes, so a read error is possible. The V and J genes are TRBV6-1 and TRBJ1-5; D gene uncertain. Germline V lookup: CDR1 MNHNS, CDR2 SASEGT. This CDR3 has 12 amino acids. CDR3 protein: CASSELNQPRHF. CDR3 nucleotide sequence: TGTGCCAGCAGTGAATTGAATCAGCCCCGGCATTTT.

The chain couples TRBV4-1 to TRBJ1-5; D remains ambiguous. Germline V gives CDR1 MGHRA, CDR2 YSYEKL. The CDR3 has 17 amino acids. Trimming removed 1 base from V and 1 base from J, with 14 bases in between. The CDR3 reads CASSQVVSRRSNQPQHF. The CDR3 bases are TGCGCCAGCAGCCAAGTGGTTTCGAGGCGAAGCAATCAGCCCCAGCATTTT.

This clonotype was picked up a small number of times. The gene calls are TRBV7-2 and TRBJ1-5; D is undetermined. The CDR3 is 13 residues long. Germline CDR1 and CDR2: SGHTA and FQGNSA. The V and J ends lost 5 bases and 4 bases respectively, with 9 bases between them. The CDR3 coding sequence is TGTGCCAGCAGCCCCGACACAAATCAGCCCCAGCATTTT. It translates to CASSPDTNQPQHF.

J is TRBJ2-5 and V is TRBV5-6, with 7 positions matching TRBD1. Germline CDR1 and CDR2: SGHDT and YYEEEE. V dropped 4 bases and J dropped 1; count of bases not matched to a gene: 16. The CDR3 has 18 amino acids. The CDR3, as DNA: TGTGCCAGCAGCCGCACCCGGGACAGAGCATCTTCCCAAGAGACCCAGTACTTC. Protein: CASSRTRDRASSQETQYF. Full variable domain (rest looked up from reference TRBV5-6 and TRBJ2-5): DAGVTQSPTHLIKTRGQQVTLRCSPKSGHDTVSWYQQALGQGPQFIFQYYEEEERQRGNFPDRFSGHQFPNYSSELNVNALLLGDSALYLCASSRTRDRASSQETQYFGPGTRLLVL.

The V gene is TRBV5-4, the J gene TRBJ2-2, with TRBD1 matching over 11 bases. Germline V gene lookup returns CDR1 SGHNT and CDR2 YYREEE (reference sequence). The CDR3 loop spans 16 amino acids. V dropped 4 bases and J dropped 5; count of bases not matched to a gene: 7. CDR3 residues: CASSPGTGGGTGELFF. DNA of the CDR3: TGTGCCAGCAGCCCCGGGACAGGGGGTGGGACCGGGGAGCTGTTTTTT.

CDR3 sequence (DNA): TGTGCCAGCAGTTACGCCGGGACTAGCGGGGGGGCCGGGGAGCTGTTTTTT. Translating gives CASSYAGTSGGAGELFF. The rearrangement joins TRBV6-5 to TRBJ2-2; TRBD2 agrees at 16 bases. V dropped 2 bases and J dropped 6; count of bases not matched to a gene: 3. Germline CDR1 MNHEY, CDR2 SVGAGI. The CDR3 has 17 amino acids.

V is TRBV29-1 and J is TRBJ2-5, with D perhaps assigned TRBD1 or TRBD2 (6 bases each). V was shortened by 8 bases and J by 4 bases, with 20 bases between the two germline ends. The CDR3 spans 14 residues. The V gene's germline CDR1 is SQVTM and CDR2 ANQGSEA. Here the CDR3 DNA reads TGCAGCATAAACAGGGACTTTTTGCGAGAGACCCAGTACTTC. This codes for CSINRDFLRETQYF.

This clonotype was counted once. The chain uses TRBV7-9 and TRBJ2-7; no firm D call. Germline CDR1 SEHNR, CDR2 FQNEAQ (reference sequence). Trimming took 1 base from V and 4 from J, leaving 11 bases between them. The CDR3 length is 14 residues. The CDR3 region has the DNA TGTGCCAGCAGCTTAGGACCGATGACTTACGAGCAGTACTTC. Translated, it gives CASSLGPMTYEQYF.

This clonotype showed up just a few times. As DNA, the CDR3 is TGTGCTAGTGGCTTCGGGGCAGGGTACAGGAACACTGAAGCTTTCTTT. Protein product: CASGFGAGYRNTEAFF. The rearrangement uses TRBV12-5 and TRBJ1-1, with TRBD1 as a possible D gene (5 bases). This CDR3 region has 16 residues. Germline V gene data show CDR1 as LGHNT and CDR2 as FRNRAP. V was cut by 6 bases and J by 1 base, with 18 bases left in between.

This clonotype was counted only a few times. The chain joins TRBV11-2 to TRBJ2-2; unclear D gene. The V gene's germline CDR1 is SGHAT and CDR2 FQNNGV. V lost 8 bases, J lost 5 bases, and 12 bases lay in between. There are 13 residues in the CDR3. CDR3 nucleotides: TGTGCCAGCCTCCCGGCCAAGACCGGGGAGCTGTTTTTT. It yields the protein CASLPAKTGELFF.

The V and J genes are TRBV7-8 and TRBJ2-2; 9 nucleotides agree with TRBD1. The CDR3 is 15 residues long. Trimming at V came to 5 bases and at J to 3 bases, leaving 4 bases not matched to a gene. Germline CDR1 SGHVS, CDR2 FQNEAQ. The CDR3, as DNA: TGTGCCAGCAGCCTCGGGACAGGGTACACCGGGGAGCTGTTTTTT. Encoded protein: CASSLGTGYTGELFF.

The V gene is TRBV19, the J gene TRBJ2-7; 10 nucleotides match TRBD1. V dropped 0 bases and J dropped 5; count of bases not matched to a gene: 7. The CDR3 consists of 16 residues. Germline-derived CDR1 and CDR2 are LNHDA and SQIVND (reference sequence). CDR3 sequence reads: CASSIEGTGVFHEQYF. CDR3 DNA sequence: TGTGCCAGTAGTATAGAGGGGACAGGGGTTTTTCACGAGCAGTACTTC.

This clonotype has only a few counts. This chain links TRBV7-2 with TRBJ2-7; maybe TRBD2 (5 bases). The length of the CDR3 is 13 residues. Germline CDR1 and CDR2: SGHTA and FQGNSA. V lost 4 bases and J 5 bases, leaving 12 bases between the germline ends. In DNA form, the CDR3 reads TGTGCCAGCAGCTCTTGGGGAGCGGACGAGCAGTACTTC. Translated: CASSSWGADEQYF.

This rearrangement joins TRBV19 to TRBJ2-3, with TRBD1 identical over 8 bases. J gave up 4 bases and V 6 bases, and 9 bases lay outside the gene matches. Germline lookup yields CDR1 LNHDA and CDR2 SQIVND (reference sequence). There are 15 residues in the CDR3. The DNA for the CDR3 is TGTGCCAGTAGCCAAGGGGACAGGCTCCCAGATACGCAGTATTTT. This sequence encodes CASSQGDRLPDTQYF.